The T cell receptor beta chain described here comes from a study of blood T cell repertoires in COVID-19. Turning to the study itself: The samples span acute and convalescent COVID-19 from the United States, Italy and Spain. Sources were T cells, B-cell-depleted T cells, or PBMCs; the material itself was cDNA or gDNA.

This clone has only a few counts. Patients at the Seattle site were enrolled during active infection and followed longitudinally. As originally analysed: Nucleated cell counts were estimated from reference gene primer amplification. The repertoire was sequenced with immunoSEQ multiplex PCR; TCRdb's copy has only in-frame clones and lacks some. The V and J calls and clone size are taken from that table; D and trimming were inferred from the DNA. The sample contains roughly 230,000 clones, almost 90% of which appear only once. Input material: peripheral blood. The receptor was derived from a woman aged 60-75 years with COVID-19, enrolled during active disease.

The CDR3 is CASSDGQGGMNTEAFF. CDR3 DNA sequence: TGTGCCAGCAGTGACGGGCAGGGTGGGATGAACACTGAAGCTTTCTTT. The chain uses TRBV2 and TRBJ1-1; D perhaps matches TRBD1 (5 bases). The CDR3 loop spans 16 amino acids. V lost 3 bases, J lost 0 bases, and 14 bases lay in between. Germline V gene sequence: CDR1 SNHLY, CDR2 FYNNEI.